The 15 T cell receptor beta chains in this list originate from one sample, sequenced in a study of blood T cells in healthy people across ages. PCR was performed a second time for about 7 to 12 cycles using a sample-barcoded 5' primer and a J-beta primer mix. TCRdb re-called the 5' RACE reads with MiXCR, one entry per CDR3 protein. The table has fewer than 2 million distinct CDR3 sequences, about two fifths seen once. Material: blood. These receptors all come from a human donor in good health.

This clonotype was recorded a few times. In DNA, the CDR3 is TGCAGCGTGGAGAAATTCTCAACTAATGAAAAACTGTTTTTT. Encoded protein: CSVEKFSTNEKLFF. The genes are TRBV29-1 and TRBJ1-4; D gene ambiguous. The CDR3 is 14 residues long. The V gene lost 6 bases and the J gene lost 0 bases, with 11 bases spanning the gap. Germline V CDR1 and CDR2: SQVTM, ANQGSEA.

The gene calls are TRBV7-3 and TRBJ2-4; D could derive from TRBD1 or TRBD2 (6 bases each). The CDR3 is 14 residues long. V shed 2 bases and J shed 13 bases, with 18 bases lying between them. Germline V gives CDR1 SGHTA, CDR2 FQGTGA. The CDR3 loop reads CASSLGGTLEIQYF. DNA of the CDR3: TGTGCCAGCAGCTTAGGGGGGACACTTGAGATCCAGTACTTC.

The chain couples TRBV25-1 to TRBJ1-2; the D gene is possibly TRBD1 (5 bases). This CDR3 has 13 residues. V was pared by 3 bases and J by 4 bases, with 9 bases between. Germline V gives CDR1 MGHDK, CDR2 SYGVNS. The CDR3 reads CASSDWQGYGYTF. In DNA, the CDR3 is TGTGCCAGCAGTGACTGGCAGGGCTATGGCTACACCTTC.

V and J are TRBV7-2 and TRBJ2-5; D remains unclear. The J call may be incorrect, as the DNA end agrees better with TRBJ2-7. Germline values: CDR1 SGHTA, CDR2 FQGNSA. CDR3 size: 17 residues. The CDR3 coding sequence is TGTGCCAGCAGCTTATCTTTTTACAACGAGCAGGCCTACGAGCAGTACTTC. This sequence encodes CASSLSFYNEQAYEQYF.

This clonotype was seen only a few times. V gene TRBV6-2 or TRBV6-3 combines with J gene TRBJ2-7, with D hard to call. V gave up 5 bases and J gave up 6 bases, with 32 bases separating them. Germline values: CDR1 MNHEY, CDR2 SVGEGT. The CDR3 spans 19 residues. CDR3 coding DNA: TGTGCCAGCAGTACAACTTTACGACGCACCGGAGCAACCCCTCCCGAGCAGTACTTC. The encoded protein is CASSTTLRRTGATPPEQYF.

The V gene is TRBV9, the J gene TRBJ2-1; TRBD2 aligns across 10 bases. Germline CDR1 and CDR2: SGDLS and YYNGEE. The CDR3 consists of 16 residues. The V and J ends lost 1 base and 6 bases, in that order; junction bases with no gene match: 7. CDR3 sequence reads: CASSVWSGGAINEQFF. The CDR3 coding sequence is TGTGCCAGCAGCGTATGGAGCGGGGGGGCCATCAATGAGCAGTTCTTC.

This chain joins TRBV6-6 and TRBJ1-2; 9 bases align to TRBD1. From germline, CDR1 is MNHNY and CDR2 SVGAGI (reference sequence). The CDR3 has 13 residues. V lost 5 bases, J lost 8 bases, and 6 bases stayed unmatched. Here the CDR3 DNA reads TGTGCCAGCAGTCTCGGACAGGGGCAAGGCTACACCTTC. It specifies CASSLGQGQGYTF.

Concerning this clonotype: The junction does not match germline at one end; this may be a read error. The chain couples TRBV2 to TRBJ1-2; D is undetermined. The CDR3 loop spans 12 amino acids. Germline CDR1 is SNHLY and CDR2 is FYNNEI. CDR3 in DNA: TGTACCAGCAGTGCGGTTTACTATGGCTACACCTTC. It yields the protein CTSSAVYYGYTF.

This clonotype appeared a few times. This sequence joins TRBV7-6 and TRBJ2-1; no reliable D call. Trimming pared 1 base from V and 5 bases from J, leaving 9 bases between. The CDR3 has 14 amino acids. The germline gives CDR1 SGHVS, CDR2 FNYEAQ. The CDR3 spells CASSLEPQNNEQFF. In DNA, the CDR3 is TGTGCCAGCAGCTTAGAGCCTCAAAACAATGAGCAGTTCTTC.

This clonotype has only a few counts. This chain's CDR3 is CASRTGRGGYTF. In nucleotides, the CDR3 is TGTGCCAGCAGAACAGGGCGGGGTGGCTACACCTTC. The chain recombines TRBV12-3 or TRBV12-4 with TRBJ1-2, with TRBD1 as a possible D gene (6 bases). V lost 6 bases and J lost 7, with 12 bases in between. The CDR3 runs 12 residues.

The CDR3, as DNA: TGCGCCAGCAGCTTGGTCTTCGGGGACAGGGGCTATAATGAGCAGTTCTTC. Translating it yields CASSLVFGDRGYNEQFF. The rearrangement uses TRBV5-1 and TRBJ2-1; 10 bases are shared with TRBD1. Trimming at V came to 0 bases and at J to 7 bases, leaving 10 bases not matched to a gene. Germline loops: CDR1 SGHRS, CDR2 YFSETQ. The CDR3 runs 17 residues.

The chain links TRBV29-1 to TRBJ2-3, with D tentatively TRBD2 (5 bases). The CDR3 extends over 15 amino acids. The V gene's germline CDR1 is SQVTM and CDR2 ANQGSEA. V was trimmed by 4 bases and J by 6 bases, leaving 20 bases between them. In DNA form, the CDR3 reads TGCAGCGTTGTTCGTAGACCATGGGAGAAGGATACGCAGTATTTT. Translated, it gives CSVVRRPWEKDTQYF.

This chain uses TRBV2 with TRBJ2-6; 7 nucleotides match TRBD1. V lost 7 bases, J lost 3 bases, and 3 bases stayed unmatched. The CDR3 runs 14 residues. In germline, CDR1 is SNHLY, CDR2 FYNNEI. CDR3 sequence: CASKGAGGANVLTF. Written as DNA, the CDR3 is TGTGCCAGCAAGGGGGCTGGTGGGGCCAACGTCCTGACTTTC.

Only a few counts were recorded for this clonotype. V usage is TRBV12-3 or TRBV12-4 and J usage is TRBJ1-1; D call uncertain. This CDR3 region has 12 residues. V gave up 7 bases and J gave up 2 bases, with 8 bases separating them. The CDR3 spells CASNPGNTEAFF. Here the CDR3 DNA reads TGTGCCAGCAACCCGGGAAACACTGAAGCTTTCTTT.

This clonotype was picked up a small number of times. V is TRBV5-6 and J is TRBJ2-1; maybe TRBD2 (5 bases). The CDR3 has 16 residues. V was trimmed by 1 base and J by 0 bases, leaving 11 bases between them. Germline loops: CDR1 SGHDT, CDR2 YYEEEE. The CDR3 DNA follows: TGTGCCAGCAGCTTGCTAGCCACCAGCTCCTACAATGAGCAGTTCTTC. It yields the protein CASSLLATSSYNEQFF.